What follows describes a single TCR beta chain. What antigen it recognizes has not been identified. The sample holds no much larger clone one base away, and base qualities are not on file. TCRbeta CDR3 regions were amplified from genomic DNA by means of the immunoSEQ Assay, a bias-controlled multiplex PCR. In the source study's methods: The number of nucleated cells in each sample was estimated by amplification of reference gene primers within the assay. To quantify the absolute abundance of each unique TCRbeta CDR3 rearrangement, sequence reads were collapsed and filtered. For each sample, productive Simpson clonality was calculated as the square root of Simpson's diversity index over productive rearrangements. This is the immuneACCESS table as TCRdb keeps it, with only in-frame sequences that have V and J called. A part of the clones is gone; compared with another copy, unresolved V genes explain less than half, and the rest is unexplained. For V, J and clone size, that table is used; D and trimming come from the DNA. This sample holds 98,000 or so clones; 80% to 90% were observed only once. The top ten hold roughly 15% of the sample.

The data were obtained in a study of blood T cell repertoires in COVID-19 (dated by TCRdb to about 2020). Background for the entire study: Samples from collaborators originated in the United States, Italy and Spain and spanned both the acute and convalescent phases of COVID-19. The prospective study material was composed of cDNA or gDNA derived from T cells, B-cell-depleted T cells, or PBMCs. The dataset comprised deeply sampled blood TCRbeta repertoires from subjects exposed to, actively infected with, or recovered from COVID-19. The repertoires were made available in a free public database intended to serve as a resource for research on the immune response to SARS-CoV-2. The samples were drawn from two sources: the first 160 participants of the ongoing ImmuneRACE study, and 1,200 or so subjects contributed by 6 global collaborators. Nearly every sample came with metadata listing a de-identified subject ID, COVID-19 status, age in years and sex. Where available, HLA class I and class II types were obtained from metadata supplied by the sample provider rather than from assay-based typing. The investigation overall reported the following: The quantity of clinical and demographic metadata differed by source and by participant and was supplied without curation.

Whole blood was collected in K2EDTA tubes by collaborating institutions according to the institutions' own protocols. For TCRbeta analysis, collaborator samples were shipped as frozen whole blood, as isolated PBMCs, or as DNA extracted from either sample type. V is clipped by 6 bases and J by 5 bases, and the sequence between their germline boundaries is 5 bases long. From cysteine to phenylalanine, the CDR3 is 11 amino acids long. The kept DNA is CDR3 alone, 33 bases in frame from the first base. The germline V gene encodes CDR1 MNHEY and CDR2 SVGAGI. The receptor chain draws on TRBV6-5 and TRBJ2-1; the D segment cannot be called with confidence. The material sequenced was peripheral blood. The source of this sequence is a man in his fifties or sixties with acute or convalescent COVID-19. Here is the DNA: TGTGCCAGCAGCGACAACAATGAGCAGTTCTTC. It translates to CASSDNNEQFF.